The rows below give T cell receptor beta chains drawn from one sample of a study of blood T cell repertoires in COVID-19. Profiling relied on immunoSEQ multiplex PCR, and the TCRdb table lists in-frame clones only, not all of them. There are 70,000 or so clones in the sample; roughly 90% occur only once, and 8% to 10% lies in the top ten. Sequenced material: peripheral blood. The receptors shown here come from a human donor in a cohort sampled during active COVID-19. The CDR3 runs from the conserved cysteine through the conserved F or W. A D gene is named only where the DNA matches it firmly. Size is stated for part of the rows, as once, few or many counts, or as a class when the clone is expanded.

D,V,size,J,DNA,CDR3
TRBD1,TRBV11-2,-,TRBJ2-7,TGTGCCAGCAGCCCCCTGCGTCGCGACAGGGCCTACGAGCAGTACTTC,CASSPLRRDRAYEQYF
TRBD1,TRBV6-5,-,TRBJ1-5,TGTGCCAGCAGTTTCGACAGGGGGAGCAATCAGCCCCAGCATTTT,CASSFDRGSNQPQHF
-,TRBV4-2,medium-sized,TRBJ1-6,TGTGCCAGCAGCCAAGTAGGCGGGAATAATTCACCCCTCCACTTT,CASSQVGGNNSPLHF
TRBD1,TRBV27,-,TRBJ2-7,TGTGCCAGCAGTTTATCGGGACAGGGACCCTACGAGCAGTACTTC,CASSLSGQGPYEQYF
TRBD1,TRBV19,few,TRBJ1-5,TGTGCCAGTAGTAGTTCAGGGGGCTTCAATCAGCCCCAGCATTTT,CASSSSGGFNQPQHF
-,TRBV5-4,-,TRBJ1-4,TGTGCCAGCAGCTTCGCAGGGGCAACTAATGAAAAACTGTTTTTT,CASSFAGATNEKLFF
-,TRBV4-2,once,TRBJ2-3,TGTGCCAGCAGCCACAGGGTTGACACAGATACGCAGTATTTT,CASSHRVDTDTQYF
TRBD2,TRBV2,-,TRBJ2-7,TGTGCCAGTAGCACCGGACTAGCGACTGCCTCCTACGAGCAGTACTTC,CASSTGLATASYEQYF
-,TRBV18,-,TRBJ2-3,TGTGCCAGCTCTCAAACTAGCACAGATACGCAGTATTTT,CASSQTSTDTQYF
-,TRBV5-6,-,TRBJ1-1,TGTGCCAGTGCCTCCGCCTACGCCGGTGAAGCTTTCTTT,CASASAYAGEAFF
-,TRBV24-1,-,TRBJ2-5,TGTGCCACCAGTGATTTCCCGGGAGCGACCCAGTACTTC,CATSDFPGATQYF
-,TRBV20-1,-,TRBJ2-5,TGCAGTGCTAGTAGGTTAGCGCCTCAAGAGACCCAGTACTTC,CSASRLAPQETQYF
TRBD2,TRBV7-2,once,TRBJ2-1,TGTGCCAGCAGCCCGTGGGGGCGGGAGGGTAATGAGCAGTTCTTC,CASSPWGREGNEQFF
-,TRBV7-8,-,TRBJ2-7,TGTGCCAGCAGCTTAGACAGGGTTCGGGAGCAGTACTTC,CASSLDRVREQYF
-,TRBV29-1,few,TRBJ2-7,TGCAGCGTTAAGGTAGGGGGTTACGAGCAGTACTTC,CSVKVGGYEQYF
-,TRBV5-8,-,TRBJ1-1,TGTGCCAGTATTCGACAGTTGAACACTGAAGCTTTCTTT,CASIRQLNTEAFF
TRBD2,TRBV7-3,-,TRBJ2-3,TGTGCCAGCAGCTCAATAGGGCTAGCGGGATTCACAGATACGCAGTATTTT,CASSSIGLAGFTDTQYF
TRBD1,TRBV7-6,-,TRBJ1-2,TGTGCCAGCAGCCCCATTTTGGGACAGCCTTTCAACTATGGCTACACCTTC,CASSPILGQPFNYGYTF
-,TRBV30,-,TRBJ2-7,TGTGCCTACACAGGGTCCTCCTACGAGCAGTACTTC,CAYTGSSYEQYF
-,TRBV9,-,TRBJ1-1,TGTGCCAGCAGCGTAGAGCTGGGCGAGGCTTTCTTT,CASSVELGEAFF
-,TRBV10-3,-,TRBJ2-7,TGTGCCATCAGTGAGTCGAAGGGACTGGACGAGCAGTACTTC,CAISESKGLDEQYF
-,TRBV5-4,-,TRBJ2-1,TGTGCCAGCAGGCGAGGGGGAGGGACAAATGAGCAGTTCTTC,CASRRGGGTNEQFF
-,TRBV2,-,TRBJ2-2,TGTGCCAGCAGTGAACGCCCAGGGGACACCGGGGAGCTGTTTTTT,CASSERPGDTGELFF
-,TRBV9,once,TRBJ2-6,TGTGCCAGCAGCGTAGACAGGGCTGGGGCCAACGTCCTGACTTTC,CASSVDRAGANVLTF
TRBD1,TRBV30,-,TRBJ1-1,TGTGCCTGGAACCCGGACAGGGACACTGAAGCTTTCTTT,CAWNPDRDTEAFF
-,TRBV6-5,-,TRBJ1-5,TGTGCCACCCGAGGGGCGGGAGAAAAGCCCCAGCATTTT,CATRGAGEKPQHF
TRBD1,TRBV5-4,-,TRBJ2-5,TGTGCCAGCAGCAGAGACAGGGGGCGACAAGAGACCCAGTACTTC,CASSRDRGRQETQYF
TRBD1,TRBV7-9,once,TRBJ2-1,TGTGCCAGCAGCTTAACGGACAGGGGCCCGTTCTTC,CASSLTDRGPFF
-,TRBV28,once,TRBJ1-5,TGTGCCAGCAGTTCTAGGACGGGAGGGAATCAGCCCCAGCATTTT,CASSSRTGGNQPQHF
-,TRBV28,-,TRBJ1-3,TGTGCCAGCTCTTGGGACAATCTAAACCGAAACACCATATATTTT,CASSWDNLNRNTIYF
TRBD1,TRBV7-9,few,TRBJ2-1,TGTGCCAGCCCCACCGACGGGACAGGGGGCTACAATGAGCAGTTCTTC,CASPTDGTGGYNEQFF